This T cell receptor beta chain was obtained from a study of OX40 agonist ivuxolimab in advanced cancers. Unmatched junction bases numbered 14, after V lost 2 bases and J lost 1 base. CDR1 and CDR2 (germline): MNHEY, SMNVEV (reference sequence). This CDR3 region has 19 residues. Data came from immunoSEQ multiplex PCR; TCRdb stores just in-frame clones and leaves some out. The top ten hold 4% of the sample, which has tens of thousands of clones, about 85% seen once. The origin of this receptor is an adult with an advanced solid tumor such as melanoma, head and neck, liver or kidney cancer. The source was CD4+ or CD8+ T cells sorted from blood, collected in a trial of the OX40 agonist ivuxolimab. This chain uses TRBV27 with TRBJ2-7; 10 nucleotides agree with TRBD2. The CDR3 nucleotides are TGTGCCAGCAGTTTACCCAGCGGGAGGGACATCAAGAGATCCTACGAGCAGTACTTC. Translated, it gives CASSLPSGRDIKRSYEQYF.